Here is one TCR beta chain with its context. The CDR3 consists of 14 residues. V lost 7 bases, J lost 3 bases, and 13 bases lay in between. The V gene's germline CDR1 is SNHLY and CDR2 FYNNEI. This record comes from a study of blood T cell repertoires in COVID-19. Sequenced by immunoSEQ multiplex PCR; TCRdb stores in-frame clones only, minus some. This table has 200,000 to 250,000 clones, more than 75% appearing once. The receptor comes from a man over 45 with acute or convalescent COVID-19. The rearrangement links TRBV2 to TRBJ1-5; possibly TRBD1 for D (6 bases). The source material was peripheral blood. The DNA of the CDR3 is TGTGCCAGCAACCACAGGGCCCTCAATCAGCCCCAGCATTTT. Its protein is CASNHRALNQPQHF. The entire variable domain, with the rest obtained from reference TRBV2 and TRBJ1-5, is as follows: EPEVTQTPSHQVTQMGQEVILRCVPISNHLYFYWYRQILGQKVEFLVSFYNNEISEKSEIFDDQFSVERPDGSNFTLKIRSTKLEDSAMYFCASNHRALNQPQHFGDGTRLSIL.